A single sample gave rise to the 8 T cell receptor beta chains below, sequenced in a study of blood T cell repertoires in COVID-19. Clones were read by immunoSEQ multiplex PCR, and TCRdb kept only the in-frame ones, dropping some. The sample carries approximately 250,000 clones, more than 85% recorded once. The sequencing sample was made of peripheral blood. The receptors were gathered from a woman aged 55-70 years with COVID-19, enrolled during active disease.

The chain combines TRBV2 with TRBJ2-7; TRBD1 is a possible D gene (6 bases). V was shortened by 6 bases and J by 9 bases, with 21 bases between the two germline ends. Looked up from germline, CDR1 is SNHLY and CDR2 is FYNNEI. This CDR3 region has 14 residues. CDR3 protein: CASSPPRDISRQYF. The CDR3 coding sequence is TGTGCCAGCAGCCCCCCCCGGGACATCAGCCGGCAGTACTTC.

CDR3 in DNA: TGTGCCAGCAGCGTAGATTGGGGGCGCATCAATGAGCAGTTCTTC. It specifies CASSVDWGRINEQFF. The J gene is TRBJ2-1, the V gene TRBV9; D may be TRBD1 (6 bases). Trimming took 0 bases from V and 6 from J, leaving 13 bases between them. Germline CDR1 is SGDLS and CDR2 is YYNGEE. The CDR3 contains 15 residues.

The chain combines TRBV10-3 with TRBJ2-5; D remains unclear. V lost 0 bases and J 2 bases, leaving 7 bases between the germline ends. The germline CDR1 and CDR2 sequences are ENHRY and SYGVKD. The CDR3 consists of 14 residues. In nucleotides, the CDR3 is TGTGCCATCAGTGAGTCTATTTTACAAGAGACCCAGTACTTC. Translation: CAISESILQETQYF.

The chain combines TRBV19 with TRBJ2-5; 12 nucleotides agree with TRBD2. CDR1 is LNHDA and CDR2 is SQIVND in the germline V gene (reference sequence). CDR3 length: 16 residues. With 1 base clipped from V and 5 bases from J, the junction kept 5 bases outside the gene matches. Here the CDR3 DNA reads TGTGCCAGTAGTATAGTGACTAGCGGGAGTAAGGAGACCCAGTACTTC. Its translation is CASSIVTSGSKETQYF.

The chain joins TRBV5-4 to TRBJ1-6; no firm D call. The CDR3 is 16 residues long. The V end lost 0 bases, the J end lost 0 bases, and 7 bases lay between the germline ends. Germline loops: CDR1 SGHNT, CDR2 YYREEE (reference sequence). CDR3 DNA sequence: TGTGCCAGCAGCTTGGACTGGAGCTCCTATAATTCACCCCTCCACTTT. It encodes CASSLDWSSYNSPLHF.

J is TRBJ1-2 and V is TRBV5-1; 7 nucleotides agree with TRBD1. This CDR3 is 13 amino acids long. V shed 4 bases, J shed 4 bases, and the junction held 4 bases outside the gene matches. CDR1 and CDR2 from the germline V gene are SGHRS and YFSETQ. In DNA, the CDR3 is TGCGCCAGCAGCCCGGGACAGATCTATGGCTACACCTTC. This codes for CASSPGQIYGYTF.

This sequence joins TRBV18 and TRBJ2-3, with 8 bases lining up with TRBD1. The germline gives CDR1 KGHSH, CDR2 LQKENI. V shed 4 bases, J shed 3 bases, and the junction held 6 bases outside the gene matches. The CDR3 contains 15 residues. The CDR3 spells CASSQGQGWTDTQYF. Here the CDR3 DNA reads TGTGCCAGCTCACAAGGACAGGGATGGACAGATACGCAGTATTTT.

The chain has TRBV3-1 (or the pseudogene TRBV3-2) and TRBJ1-2; 7 positions match TRBD1. J was trimmed by 5 bases and V by 0 bases; bases with no gene match: 3. Per the germline V gene, CDR1 is LGHDT and CDR2 is YNNKEL (reference sequence). The CDR3 sequence is 14 residues long. The chain's CDR3 is CASSQDRTGYGYTF. Here the CDR3 DNA reads TGTGCCAGCAGCCAAGATAGGACAGGATATGGCTACACCTTC.